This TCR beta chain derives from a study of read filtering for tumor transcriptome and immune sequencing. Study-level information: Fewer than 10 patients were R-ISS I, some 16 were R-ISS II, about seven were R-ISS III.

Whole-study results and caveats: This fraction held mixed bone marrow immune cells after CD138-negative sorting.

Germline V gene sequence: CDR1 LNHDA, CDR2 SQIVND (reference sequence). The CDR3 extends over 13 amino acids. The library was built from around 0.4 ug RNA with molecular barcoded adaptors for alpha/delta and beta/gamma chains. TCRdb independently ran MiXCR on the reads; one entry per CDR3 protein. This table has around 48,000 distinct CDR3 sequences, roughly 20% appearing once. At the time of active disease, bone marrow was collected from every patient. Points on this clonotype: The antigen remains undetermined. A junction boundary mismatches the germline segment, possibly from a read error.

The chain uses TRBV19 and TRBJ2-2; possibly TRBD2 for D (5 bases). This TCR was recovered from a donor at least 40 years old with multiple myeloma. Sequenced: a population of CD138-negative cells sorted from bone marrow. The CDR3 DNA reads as TGTGCCAGTACTCCAGGTTTGGTCGGGGAGCCGTTTTTT. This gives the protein CASTPGLVGEPFF.